This T cell receptor (beta chain) was sequenced for a study of graft-versus-host responses after intestinal transplantation. Study as a whole: Anti-thymocyte globulin induction, then tacrolimus and steroids for around 3 years, went to all recipients.

Study-level findings and limits: GvH clonotypes were identified within recipient marrow, with a subset emerging first in ileum or blood. Clonal ratios of graft-versus-host to host-versus-graft in allografts were high for patients exhibiting graft-donor T cell macrochimerism.

The CDR3 runs to 19 residues. Looked up from germline, CDR1 is SEHNR and CDR2 is FQNEAQ (reference sequence). V shed 5 bases and J 3 bases; nucleotides not matched to a gene: 13. For this clone: Its specificity is not known.

The data were produced by immunoSEQ multiplex PCR, yet TCRdb's version contains in-frame clones alone and is incomplete. The sample holds 35,000 to 45,000 clones; approximately 93% are singletons and the top ten take 0.22%. The rearrangement links TRBV7-9 to TRBJ2-3, with TRBD2 identical over 14 bases. The specimen comprised unstimulated CD4+ T cells sorted from spleen or lymph node cells, sampled before transplant. The sequence derives from a human donor who was the organ donor for an intestinal transplant. The CDR3 DNA follows: TGTGCCAGCAGCCCCCGACTAGCGGGGGGGCGCCGGCAAACAGATACGCAGTATTTT. Protein sequence: CASSPRLAGGRRQTDTQYF.